This T cell receptor (beta chain) is drawn from a study of blood T cell repertoires in COVID-19. The wider study: Material from acute and convalescent COVID-19 was sourced from the United States, Italy and Spain. Sample material is recorded as cDNA or gDNA derived from T cells, B-cell-depleted T cells, or PBMCs.

V trimming: 0 bases; J trimming: 5 bases; junction bases outside the gene matches: 5. The CDR3 consists of 15 residues. Looked up from germline, CDR1 is SGHRS and CDR2 is YFSETQ. Per the original methods: Amplifying reference gene primers gave estimates of nucleated cell counts. The data were produced by immunoSEQ multiplex PCR, yet TCRdb's version contains in-frame clones alone and is incomplete. V and J calls and clone size come straight from that table; D and trimming were deduced from the DNA. The table lists roughly 60,000 clones, over 75% of them singletons. Sequenced material: peripheral blood. V usage is TRBV5-1 and J usage is TRBJ2-5; 9 bases are shared with TRBD2. The TCR originated in a woman older than 75 with active COVID-19. CDR3 nucleotide sequence: TGCGCCAGCAGCTTGGAAGCGGGGGGCGGTGAGACCCAGTACTTC. Encoded protein: CASSLEAGGGETQYF.